This entry is about one T cell receptor beta chain. The antigen is undetermined. The data stem from a study of Tregs in tolerant kidney transplant recipients. Study-wide findings and caveats: The small number of patients limits these findings pending further validation. Activated donor B cell expansion appeared to reveal the most relevant donor-specific TCRbeta repertoire.

Germline values: CDR1 SGHVS, CDR2 FQNEAQ. The trim removed 5 bases at V and 2 bases at J, leaving 11 bases unmatched. This CDR3 is built from 16 residues. This table comes from immunoSEQ multiplex PCR, and its TCRdb copy is limited to in-frame clones, with some not included. The table shows some 66,000 clones, with more than 90% occurring only once. The sample consisted of CD8+ T cells from blood, taken before the transplant. This TCR came from a human donor who received a combined kidney and bone marrow transplant. J is TRBJ2-7 and V is TRBV7-8; 8 nucleotides match TRBD2. CDR3 nucleotide sequence: TGTGCCAGCAGCAAGTCGGGACTAGAGGTCCCCTACGAGCAGTACTTC. It yields the protein CASSKSGLEVPYEQYF. The full variable domain, its missing parts supplied by reference TRBV7-8 and TRBJ2-7, is GAGVSQSPRYKVAKRGQDVALRCDPISGHVSLFWYQQALGQGPEFLTYFQNEAQLDKSGLPSDRFFAERPEGSVSTLKIQRTQQEDSAVYLCASSKSGLEVPYEQYFGPGTRLTVT.